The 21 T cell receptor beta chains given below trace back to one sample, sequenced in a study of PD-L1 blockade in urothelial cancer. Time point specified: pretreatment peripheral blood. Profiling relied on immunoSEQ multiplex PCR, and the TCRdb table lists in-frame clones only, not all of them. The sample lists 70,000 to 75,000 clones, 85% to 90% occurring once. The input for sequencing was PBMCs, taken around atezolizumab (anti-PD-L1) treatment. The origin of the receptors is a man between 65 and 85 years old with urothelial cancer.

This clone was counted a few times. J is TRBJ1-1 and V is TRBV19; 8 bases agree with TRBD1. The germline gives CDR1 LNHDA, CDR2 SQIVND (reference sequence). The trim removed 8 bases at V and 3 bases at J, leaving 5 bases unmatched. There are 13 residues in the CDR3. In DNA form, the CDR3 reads TGTGCCAGTGGCAGGGGGCGGGACACTGAAGCTTTCTTT. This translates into CASGRGRDTEAFF.

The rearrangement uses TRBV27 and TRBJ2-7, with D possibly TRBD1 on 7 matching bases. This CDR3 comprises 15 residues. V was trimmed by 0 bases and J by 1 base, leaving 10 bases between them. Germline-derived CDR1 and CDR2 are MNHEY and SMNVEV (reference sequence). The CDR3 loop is CASSLSAGGSYEQYF. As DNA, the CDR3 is TGTGCCAGCAGTTTATCCGCAGGGGGGTCCTACGAGCAGTACTTC.

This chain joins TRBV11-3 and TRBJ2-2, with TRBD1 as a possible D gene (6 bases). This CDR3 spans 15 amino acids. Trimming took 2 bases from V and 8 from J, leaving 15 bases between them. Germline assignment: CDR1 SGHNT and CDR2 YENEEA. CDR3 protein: CASSLSRGLGGELFF. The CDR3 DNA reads TGTGCCAGCAGCTTATCCAGGGGCTTAGGTGGGGAGCTGTTTTTT.

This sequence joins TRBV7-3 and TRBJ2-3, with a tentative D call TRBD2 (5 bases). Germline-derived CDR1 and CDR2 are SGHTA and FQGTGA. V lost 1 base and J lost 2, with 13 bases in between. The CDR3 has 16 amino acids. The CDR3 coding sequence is TGTGCCAGCAGCTTAAGAGGGTCGGCAGCCACAGATACGCAGTATTTT. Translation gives CASSLRGSAATDTQYF. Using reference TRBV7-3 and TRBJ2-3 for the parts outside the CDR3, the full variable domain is GAGVSQTPSNKVTEKGKYVELRCDPISGHTALYWYRQSLGQGPEFLIYFQGTGAADDSGLPNDRFFAVRPEGSVSTLKIQRTERGDSAVYLCASSLRGSAATDTQYFGPGTRLTVL.

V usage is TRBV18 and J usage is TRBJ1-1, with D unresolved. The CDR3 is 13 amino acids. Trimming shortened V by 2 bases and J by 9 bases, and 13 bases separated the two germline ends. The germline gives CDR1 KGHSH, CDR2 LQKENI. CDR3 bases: TGTGCCAGCTCACCATTGAGCGACGCACAAGCTTTCTTT. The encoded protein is CASSPLSDAQAFF.

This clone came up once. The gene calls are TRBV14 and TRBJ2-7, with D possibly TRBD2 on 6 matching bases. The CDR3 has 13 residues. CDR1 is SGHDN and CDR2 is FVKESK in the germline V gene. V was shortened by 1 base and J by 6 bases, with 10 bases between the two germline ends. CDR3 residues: CASSQVRGLEQYF. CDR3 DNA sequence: TGTGCCAGCAGCCAAGTTCGGGGACTCGAGCAGTACTTC.

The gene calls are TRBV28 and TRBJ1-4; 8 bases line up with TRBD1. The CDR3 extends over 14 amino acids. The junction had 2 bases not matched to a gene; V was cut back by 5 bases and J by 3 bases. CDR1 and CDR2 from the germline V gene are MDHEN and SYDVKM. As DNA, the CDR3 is TGTGCCAGCAGTCAACAGGGGGCTAATGAAAAACTGTTTTTT. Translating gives CASSQQGANEKLFF.

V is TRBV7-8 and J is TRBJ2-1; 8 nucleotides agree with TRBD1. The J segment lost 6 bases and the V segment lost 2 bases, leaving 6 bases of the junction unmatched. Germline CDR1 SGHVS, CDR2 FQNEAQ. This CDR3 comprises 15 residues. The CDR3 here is CASSLRDRLSNEQFF. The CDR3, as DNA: TGTGCCAGCAGCTTACGGGACAGGCTTTCCAATGAGCAGTTCTTC.

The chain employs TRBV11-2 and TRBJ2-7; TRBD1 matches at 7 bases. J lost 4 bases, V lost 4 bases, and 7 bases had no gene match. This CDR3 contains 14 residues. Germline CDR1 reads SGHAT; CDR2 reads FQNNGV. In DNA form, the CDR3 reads TGTGCCAGCAGCTACGGGACAGCCAGATACGAGCAGTACTTC. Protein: CASSYGTARYEQYF.

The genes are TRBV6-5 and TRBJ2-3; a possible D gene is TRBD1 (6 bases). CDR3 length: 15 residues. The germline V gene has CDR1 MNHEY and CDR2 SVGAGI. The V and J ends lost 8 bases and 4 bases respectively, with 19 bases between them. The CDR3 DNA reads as TGTGCCAGCGCATGGGGCCCGCAGGGGTCAGATACGCAGTATTTT. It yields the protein CASAWGPQGSDTQYF.

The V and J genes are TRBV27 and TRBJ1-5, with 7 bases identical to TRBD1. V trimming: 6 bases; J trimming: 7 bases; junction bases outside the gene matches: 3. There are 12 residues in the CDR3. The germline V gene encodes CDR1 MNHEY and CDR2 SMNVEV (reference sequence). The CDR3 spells CASRTGPQPQHF. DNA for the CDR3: TGTGCCAGCAGGACAGGGCCCCAGCCCCAGCATTTT.

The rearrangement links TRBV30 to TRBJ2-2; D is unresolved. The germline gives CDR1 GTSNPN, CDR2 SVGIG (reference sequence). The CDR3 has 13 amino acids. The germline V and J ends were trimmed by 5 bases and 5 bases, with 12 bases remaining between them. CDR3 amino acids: CAWSDNWTGELFF. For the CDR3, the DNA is TGTGCCTGGTCAGACAATTGGACCGGGGAGCTGTTTTTT.

The CDR3: CASTLTVNTEAFF. CDR3 bases: TGTGCCAGTACCCTGACAGTGAACACTGAAGCTTTCTTT. The V gene is TRBV19, the J gene TRBJ1-1; D might be TRBD1 (5 bases). CDR1 LNHDA and CDR2 SQIVND come from the germline V gene (reference sequence). The V gene lost 7 bases and the J gene lost 0 bases, with 9 bases spanning the gap. This CDR3 contains 13 residues.

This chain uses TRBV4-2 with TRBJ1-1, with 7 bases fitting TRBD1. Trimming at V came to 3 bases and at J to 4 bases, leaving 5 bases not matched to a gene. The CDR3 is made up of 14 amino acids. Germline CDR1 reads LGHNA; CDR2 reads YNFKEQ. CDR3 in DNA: TGTGCCAGCAGCCATCTGACAGGGACCACTGAAGCTTTCTTT. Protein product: CASSHLTGTTEAFF.

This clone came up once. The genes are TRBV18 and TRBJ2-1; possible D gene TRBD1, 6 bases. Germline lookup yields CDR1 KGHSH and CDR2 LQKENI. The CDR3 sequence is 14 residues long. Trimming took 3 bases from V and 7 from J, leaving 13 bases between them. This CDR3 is CASSPDSLGNEQFF. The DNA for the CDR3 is TGTGCCAGCTCACCGGACAGTTTGGGAAATGAGCAGTTCTTC.

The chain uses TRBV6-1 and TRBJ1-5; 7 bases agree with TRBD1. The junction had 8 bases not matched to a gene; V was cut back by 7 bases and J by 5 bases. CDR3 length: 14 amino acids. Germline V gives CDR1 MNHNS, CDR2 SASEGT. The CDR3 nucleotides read TGTGCCAGCATCGGGGACAGCACCTATCAGCCCCAGCATTTT. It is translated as CASIGDSTYQPQHF.

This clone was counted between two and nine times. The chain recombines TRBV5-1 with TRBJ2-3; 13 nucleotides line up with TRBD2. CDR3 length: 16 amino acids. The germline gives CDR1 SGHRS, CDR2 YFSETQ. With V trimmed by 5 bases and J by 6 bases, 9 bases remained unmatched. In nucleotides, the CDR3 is TGCGCCAGCAGGGTTGGACTAGCGGGAGAATGGGATACGCAGTATTTT. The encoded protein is CASRVGLAGEWDTQYF.

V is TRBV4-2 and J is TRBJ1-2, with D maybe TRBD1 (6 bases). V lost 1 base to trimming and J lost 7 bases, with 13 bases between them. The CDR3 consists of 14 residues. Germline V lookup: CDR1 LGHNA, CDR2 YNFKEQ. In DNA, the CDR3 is TGTGCCAGCAGCCAAGCTCCAGGGGAGGGTGGCTACACCTTC. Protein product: CASSQAPGEGGYTF.

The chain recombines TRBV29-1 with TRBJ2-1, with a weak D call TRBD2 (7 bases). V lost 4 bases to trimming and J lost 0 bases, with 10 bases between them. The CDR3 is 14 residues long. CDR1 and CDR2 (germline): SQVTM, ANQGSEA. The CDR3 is CSVVGGGSYNEQFF. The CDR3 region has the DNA TGCAGCGTTGTGGGAGGGGGCTCCTACAATGAGCAGTTCTTC.

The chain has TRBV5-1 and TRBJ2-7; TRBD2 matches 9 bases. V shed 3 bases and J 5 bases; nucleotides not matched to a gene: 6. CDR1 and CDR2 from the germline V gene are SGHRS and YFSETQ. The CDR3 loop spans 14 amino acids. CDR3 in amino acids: CASSSTSGTDEQYF. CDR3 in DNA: TGCGCCAGCAGCTCGACTAGCGGAACCGACGAGCAGTACTTC.

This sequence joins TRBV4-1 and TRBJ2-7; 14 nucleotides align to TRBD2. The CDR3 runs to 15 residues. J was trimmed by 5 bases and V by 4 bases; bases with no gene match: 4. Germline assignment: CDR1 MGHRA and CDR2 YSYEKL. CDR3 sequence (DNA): TGCGCCAGCAGCCTGGGACTAGCGGGAGTCGACGAGCAGTACTTC. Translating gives CASSLGLAGVDEQYF.